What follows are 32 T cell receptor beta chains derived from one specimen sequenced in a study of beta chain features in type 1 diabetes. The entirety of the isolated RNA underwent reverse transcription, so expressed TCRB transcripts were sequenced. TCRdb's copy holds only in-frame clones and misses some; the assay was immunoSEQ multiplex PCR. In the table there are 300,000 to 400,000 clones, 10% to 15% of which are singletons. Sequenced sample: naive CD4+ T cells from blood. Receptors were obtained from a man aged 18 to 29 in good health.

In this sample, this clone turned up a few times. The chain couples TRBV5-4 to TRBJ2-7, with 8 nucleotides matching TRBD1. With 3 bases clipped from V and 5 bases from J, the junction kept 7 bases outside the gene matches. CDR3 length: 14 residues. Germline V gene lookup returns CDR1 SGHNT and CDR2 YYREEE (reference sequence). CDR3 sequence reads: CASSSQGAVHEQYF. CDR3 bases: TGTGCCAGCAGCTCTCAGGGGGCTGTACACGAGCAGTACTTC.

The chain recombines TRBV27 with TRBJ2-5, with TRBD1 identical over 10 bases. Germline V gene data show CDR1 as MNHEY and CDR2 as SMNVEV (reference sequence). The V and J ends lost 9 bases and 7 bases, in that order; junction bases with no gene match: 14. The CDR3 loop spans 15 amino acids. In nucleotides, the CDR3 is TGTGCCAGTACCGCAAAGGGACAGGGGATGGTGACCCAGTACTTC. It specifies CASTAKGQGMVTQYF.

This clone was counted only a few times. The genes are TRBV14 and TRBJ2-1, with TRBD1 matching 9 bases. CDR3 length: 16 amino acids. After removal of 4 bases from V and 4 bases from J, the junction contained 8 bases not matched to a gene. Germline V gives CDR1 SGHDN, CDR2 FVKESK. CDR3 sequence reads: CASSRARDRAYNEQFF. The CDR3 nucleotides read TGTGCCAGCAGCCGAGCCCGGGACAGGGCGTACAATGAGCAGTTCTTC.

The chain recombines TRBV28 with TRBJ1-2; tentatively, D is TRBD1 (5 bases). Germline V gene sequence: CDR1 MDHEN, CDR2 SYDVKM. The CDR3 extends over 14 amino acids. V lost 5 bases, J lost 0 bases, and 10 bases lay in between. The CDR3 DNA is TGTGCCAGCAGTCCACCAGGGACTAACTATGGCTACACCTTC. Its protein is CASSPPGTNYGYTF.

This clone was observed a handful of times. In nucleotides, the CDR3 is TGTGCCAGCAGCTTAACAAATTACGTGGGCGAAAAACTGTTTTTT. Amino acid sequence: CASSLTNYVGEKLFF. The genes are TRBV7-9 and TRBJ1-4; D ambiguous. V lost 2 bases, J lost 8 bases, and 15 bases lay in between. This CDR3 contains 15 residues. The V gene's germline CDR1 is SEHNR and CDR2 FQNEAQ (reference sequence). The full variable domain, with the rest looked up from reference TRBV7-9 and TRBJ1-4, is DTGVSQNPRHKITKRGQNVTFRCDPISEHNRLYWYRQTLGQGPEFLTYFQNEAQLEKSRLLSDRFSAERPKGSFSTLEIQRTEQGDSAMYLCASSLTNYVGEKLFFGSGTQLSVL.

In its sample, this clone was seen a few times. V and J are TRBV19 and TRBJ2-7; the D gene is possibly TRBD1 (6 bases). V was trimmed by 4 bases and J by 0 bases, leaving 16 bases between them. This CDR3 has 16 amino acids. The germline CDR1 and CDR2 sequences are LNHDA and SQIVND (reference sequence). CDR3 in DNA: TGTGCCAGTAGTAACACCGGGACATTCGTCTCCTACGAGCAGTACTTC. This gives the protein CASSNTGTFVSYEQYF.

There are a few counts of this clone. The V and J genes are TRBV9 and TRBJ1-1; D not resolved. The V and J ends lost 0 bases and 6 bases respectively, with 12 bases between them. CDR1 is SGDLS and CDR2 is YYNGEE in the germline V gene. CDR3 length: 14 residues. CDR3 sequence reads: CASSVGQAGSEAFF. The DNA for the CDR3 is TGTGCCAGCAGCGTAGGGCAGGCGGGGTCTGAAGCTTTCTTT. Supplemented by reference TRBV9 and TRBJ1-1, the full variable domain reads DSGVTQTPKHLITATGQRVTLRCSPRSGDLSVYWYQQSLDQGLQFLIQYYNGEERAKGNILERFSAQQFPDLHSELNLSSLELGDSALYFCASSVGQAGSEAFFGQGTRLTVV.

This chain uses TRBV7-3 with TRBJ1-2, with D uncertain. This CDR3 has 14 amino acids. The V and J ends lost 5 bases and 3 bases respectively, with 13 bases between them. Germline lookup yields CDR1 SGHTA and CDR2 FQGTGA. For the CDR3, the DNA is TGTGCCAGCAGCCCAAGCCGTTCTGACTATGGCTACACCTTC. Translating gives CASSPSRSDYGYTF.

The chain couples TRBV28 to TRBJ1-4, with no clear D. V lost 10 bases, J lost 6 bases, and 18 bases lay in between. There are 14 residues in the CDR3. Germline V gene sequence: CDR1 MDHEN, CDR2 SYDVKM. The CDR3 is CATPQSGTDEKLFF. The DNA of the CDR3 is TGTGCCACCCCCCAGTCTGGTACAGATGAAAAACTGTTTTTT.

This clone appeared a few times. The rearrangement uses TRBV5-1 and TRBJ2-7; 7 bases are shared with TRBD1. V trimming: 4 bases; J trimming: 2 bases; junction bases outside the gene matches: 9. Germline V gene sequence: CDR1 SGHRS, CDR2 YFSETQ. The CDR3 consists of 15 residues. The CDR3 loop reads CASSVNTGEAYEQYF. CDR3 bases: TGCGCCAGCAGCGTGAATACAGGGGAAGCCTACGAGCAGTACTTC.

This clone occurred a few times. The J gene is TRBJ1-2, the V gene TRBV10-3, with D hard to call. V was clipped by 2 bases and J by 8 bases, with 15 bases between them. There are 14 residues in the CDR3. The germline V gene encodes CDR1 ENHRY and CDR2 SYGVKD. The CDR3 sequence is CAISERGGNGGYTF. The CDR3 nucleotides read TGTGCCATCAGTGAGCGGGGTGGCAACGGCGGCTACACCTTC.

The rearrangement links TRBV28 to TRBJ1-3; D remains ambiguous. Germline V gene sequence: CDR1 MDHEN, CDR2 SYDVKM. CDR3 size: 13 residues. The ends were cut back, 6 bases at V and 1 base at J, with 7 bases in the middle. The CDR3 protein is CASRIGSGNTIYF. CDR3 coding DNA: TGTGCCAGCAGGATCGGTTCTGGAAACACCATATATTTT.

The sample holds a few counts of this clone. CDR3 amino acids: CSVARTGANVLTF. DNA for the CDR3: TGCAGCGTTGCCAGGACTGGGGCCAACGTCCTGACTTTC. The V gene is TRBV29-1, the J gene TRBJ2-6; D not certain. With 4 bases removed from V and 2 bases from J, the gap between germline ends came to 6 bases. Germline lookup yields CDR1 SQVTM and CDR2 ANQGSEA. CDR3 size: 13 residues.

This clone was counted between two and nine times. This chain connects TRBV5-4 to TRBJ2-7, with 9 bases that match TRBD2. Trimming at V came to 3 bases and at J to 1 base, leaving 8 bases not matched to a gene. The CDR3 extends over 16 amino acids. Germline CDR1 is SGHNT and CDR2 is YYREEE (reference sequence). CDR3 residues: CASSWGAGGLSYEQYF. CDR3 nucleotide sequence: TGTGCCAGCAGCTGGGGAGCGGGGGGCCTTTCCTACGAGCAGTACTTC.

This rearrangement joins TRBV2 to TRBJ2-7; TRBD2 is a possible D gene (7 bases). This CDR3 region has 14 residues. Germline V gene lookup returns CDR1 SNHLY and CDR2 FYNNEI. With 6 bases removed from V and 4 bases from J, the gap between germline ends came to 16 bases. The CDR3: CASRDRGASYEQYF. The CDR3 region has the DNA TGTGCCAGCAGAGACCGGGGGGCGTCTTACGAGCAGTACTTC.

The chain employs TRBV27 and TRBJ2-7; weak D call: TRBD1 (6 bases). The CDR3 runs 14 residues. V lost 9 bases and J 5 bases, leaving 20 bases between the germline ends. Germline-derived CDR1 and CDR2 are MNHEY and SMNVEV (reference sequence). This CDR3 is CASTLGAQRDEQYF. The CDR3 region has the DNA TGTGCCAGTACTCTGGGGGCCCAACGGGACGAGCAGTACTTC.

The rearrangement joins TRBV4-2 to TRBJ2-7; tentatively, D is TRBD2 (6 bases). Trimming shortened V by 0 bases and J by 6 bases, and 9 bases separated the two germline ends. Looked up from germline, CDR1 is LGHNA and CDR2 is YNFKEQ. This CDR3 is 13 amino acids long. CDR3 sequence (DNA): TGTGCCAGCAGCCAAGAGCTAGCGCGCGAGCAGTACTTC. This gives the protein CASSQELAREQYF.

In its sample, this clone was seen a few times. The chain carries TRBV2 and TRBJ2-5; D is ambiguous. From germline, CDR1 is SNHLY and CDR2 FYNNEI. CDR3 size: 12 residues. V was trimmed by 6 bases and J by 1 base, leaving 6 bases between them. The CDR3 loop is CASSISQETQYF. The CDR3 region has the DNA TGTGCCAGCAGCATTAGCCAAGAGACCCAGTACTTC. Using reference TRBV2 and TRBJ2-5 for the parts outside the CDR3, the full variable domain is EPEVTQTPSHQVTQMGQEVILRCVPISNHLYFYWYRQILGQKVEFLVSFYNNEISEKSEIFDDQFSVERPDGSNFTLKIRSTKLEDSAMYFCASSISQETQYFGPGTRLLVL.

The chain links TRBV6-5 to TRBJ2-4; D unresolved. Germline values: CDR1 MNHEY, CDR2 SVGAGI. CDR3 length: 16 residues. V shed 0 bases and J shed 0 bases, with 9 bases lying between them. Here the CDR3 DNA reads TGTGCCAGCAGTTACTCCCACAGTTTAGCCAAAAACATTCAGTACTTC. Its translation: CASSYSHSLAKNIQYF.

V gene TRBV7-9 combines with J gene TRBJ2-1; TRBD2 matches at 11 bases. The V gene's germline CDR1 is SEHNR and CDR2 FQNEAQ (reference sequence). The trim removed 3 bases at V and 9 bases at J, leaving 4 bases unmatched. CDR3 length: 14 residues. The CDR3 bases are TGTGCCAGCAGCTTCGGGACTAGCGGTGGTGAGCAGTTCTTC. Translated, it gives CASSFGTSGGEQFF.

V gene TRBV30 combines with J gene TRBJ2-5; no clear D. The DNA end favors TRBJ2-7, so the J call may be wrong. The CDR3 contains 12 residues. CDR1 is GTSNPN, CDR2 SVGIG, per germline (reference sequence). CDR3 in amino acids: CAWSPQAAEQYF. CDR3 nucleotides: TGTGCCTGGAGTCCCCAGGCTGCCGAGCAGTACTTC.

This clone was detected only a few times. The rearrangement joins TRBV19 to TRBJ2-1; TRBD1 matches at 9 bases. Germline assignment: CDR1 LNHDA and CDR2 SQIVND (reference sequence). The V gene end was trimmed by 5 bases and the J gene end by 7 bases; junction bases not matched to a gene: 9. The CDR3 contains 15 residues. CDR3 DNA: TGTGCCAGTAGTCTCCGACAGGGGGATAGGAATGAGCAGTTCTTC. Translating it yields CASSLRQGDRNEQFF. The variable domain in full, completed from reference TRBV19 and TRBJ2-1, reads DGGITQSPKYLFRKEGQNVTLSCEQNLNHDAMYWYRQDPGQGLRLIYYSQIVNDFQKGDIAEGYSVSREKKESFPLTVTSAQKNPTAFYLCASSLRQGDRNEQFFGPGTRLTVL.

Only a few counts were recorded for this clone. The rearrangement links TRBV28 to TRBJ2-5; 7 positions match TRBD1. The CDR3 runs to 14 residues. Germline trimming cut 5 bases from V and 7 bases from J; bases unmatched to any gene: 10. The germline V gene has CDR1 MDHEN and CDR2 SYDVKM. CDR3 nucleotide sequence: TGTGCCAGCAGTCCCTGGGACAGCGTCGGGACCCAGTACTTC. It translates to CASSPWDSVGTQYF.

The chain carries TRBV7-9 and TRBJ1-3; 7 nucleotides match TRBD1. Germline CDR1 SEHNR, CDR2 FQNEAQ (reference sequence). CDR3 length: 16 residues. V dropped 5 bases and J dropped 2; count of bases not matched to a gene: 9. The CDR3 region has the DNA TGTGCCAGCAGCCCCCACACAGGGGCGCCTGGAAACACCATATATTTT. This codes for CASSPHTGAPGNTIYF.

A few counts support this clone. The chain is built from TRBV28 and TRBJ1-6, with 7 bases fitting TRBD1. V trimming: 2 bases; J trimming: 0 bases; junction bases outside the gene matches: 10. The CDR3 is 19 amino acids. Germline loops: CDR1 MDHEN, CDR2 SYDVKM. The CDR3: CASSLNPDRVSSYNSPLHF. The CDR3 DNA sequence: TGTGCCAGCAGTTTAAATCCCGACAGGGTCAGCTCCTATAATTCACCCCTCCACTTT.

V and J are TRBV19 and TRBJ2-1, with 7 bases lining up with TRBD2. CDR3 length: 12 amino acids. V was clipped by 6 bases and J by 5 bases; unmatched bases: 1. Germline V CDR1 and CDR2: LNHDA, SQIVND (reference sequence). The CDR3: CASRGGNNEQFF. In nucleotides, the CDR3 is TGTGCCAGTAGGGGGGGGAACAATGAGCAGTTCTTC. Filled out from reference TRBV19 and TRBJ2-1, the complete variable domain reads DGGITQSPKYLFRKEGQNVTLSCEQNLNHDAMYWYRQDPGQGLRLIYYSQIVNDFQKGDIAEGYSVSREKKESFPLTVTSAQKNPTAFYLCASRGGNNEQFFGPGTRLTVL.

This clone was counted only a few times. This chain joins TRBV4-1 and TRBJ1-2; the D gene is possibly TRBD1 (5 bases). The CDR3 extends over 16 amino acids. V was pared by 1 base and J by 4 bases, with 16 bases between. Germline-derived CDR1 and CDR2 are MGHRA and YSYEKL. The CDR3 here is CASSQGDRSRAYGYTF. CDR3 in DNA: TGCGCCAGCAGCCAAGGAGACAGATCCCGCGCCTATGGCTACACCTTC.

The CDR3 DNA is TGTGCCAGCAGGCCAGGAGGACCCTCACCCCTCCACTTT. Amino acid sequence: CASRPGGPSPLHF. This chain uses TRBV28 with TRBJ1-6; no definite D call. The length of the CDR3 is 13 residues. CDR1 is MDHEN and CDR2 is SYDVKM in the germline V gene. The V end lost 6 bases, the J end lost 10 bases, and 13 bases lay between the germline ends. The whole variable domain, remainder taken from reference TRBV28 and TRBJ1-6, is DVKVTQSSRYLVKRTGEKVFLECVQDMDHENMFWYRQDPGLGLRLIYFSYDVKMKEKGDIPEGYSVSREKKERFSLILESASTNQTSMYLCASRPGGPSPLHFGNGTRLTVT.

CDR3 bases: TGCGCCAGCAGCCTTGAAACGACTAGCGGGGGAAGCTCCTACGAGCAGTACTTC. This codes for CASSLETTSGGSSYEQYF. The V call is TRBV5-1, the J call TRBJ2-7; 12 bases are a match to TRBD2. V trimming: 4 bases; J trimming: 0 bases; junction bases outside the gene matches: 11. The CDR3 spans 18 residues. Germline loops: CDR1 SGHRS, CDR2 YFSETQ.

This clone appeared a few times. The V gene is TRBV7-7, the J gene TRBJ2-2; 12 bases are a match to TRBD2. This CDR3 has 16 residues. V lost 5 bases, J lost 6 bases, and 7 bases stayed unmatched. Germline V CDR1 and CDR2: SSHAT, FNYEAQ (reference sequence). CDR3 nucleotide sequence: TGTGCCAGCAGCCGGTCTAGCGGGGGGGCCGCCGGGGAGCTGTTTTTT. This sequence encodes CASSRSSGGAAGELFF. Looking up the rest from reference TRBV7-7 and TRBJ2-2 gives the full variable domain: GAGVSQSPRYKVTKRGQDVTLRCDPISSHATLYWYQQALGQGPEFLTYFNYEAQPDKSGLPSDRFSAERPEGSISTLTIQRTEQRDSAMYRCASSRSSGGAAGELFFGEGSRLTVL.

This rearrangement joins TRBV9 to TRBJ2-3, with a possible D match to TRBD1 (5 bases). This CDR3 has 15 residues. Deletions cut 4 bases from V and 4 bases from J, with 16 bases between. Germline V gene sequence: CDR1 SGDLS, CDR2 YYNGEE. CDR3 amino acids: CASSSEGVPPDTQYF. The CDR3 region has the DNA TGTGCCAGCAGCTCAGAAGGGGTCCCCCCAGATACGCAGTATTTT.

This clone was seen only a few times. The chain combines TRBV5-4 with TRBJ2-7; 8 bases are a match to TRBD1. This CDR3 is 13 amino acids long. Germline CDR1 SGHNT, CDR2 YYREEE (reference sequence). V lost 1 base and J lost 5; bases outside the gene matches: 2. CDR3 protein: CASSLLTGDEQYF. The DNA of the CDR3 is TGTGCCAGCAGCTTGTTGACAGGGGACGAGCAGTACTTC.